These 12 T cell receptor beta chains were sequenced from one sample in a study of T cell responses to AZD1222 COVID-19 vaccine. Sequencing was performed with immunoSEQ multiplex PCR; in TCRdb, only in-frame clones are kept and a portion is missing. In the table there are 90,000 to 150,000 clones, approximately 85% of which are singletons. Sequenced here: peripheral blood, sampled on day 0 of AZD1222 vaccination. These receptors all stem from an adult in good health.

The gene calls are TRBV7-3 and TRBJ1-1; possibly TRBD1 for D (5 bases). The V gene's germline CDR1 is SGHTA and CDR2 FQGTGA. V was cut by 5 bases and J by 2 bases, with 24 bases left in between. The CDR3 spans 18 residues. The CDR3 bases are TGTGCCAGCAGCGTCTGGGGACGGGGCAGCGGGAAAAACACTGAAGCTTTCTTT. This codes for CASSVWGRGSGKNTEAFF.

The chain is built from TRBV19 and TRBJ1-3; the D gene is possibly TRBD1 (5 bases). The V end lost 6 bases, the J end lost 2 bases, and 11 bases lay between the germline ends. This CDR3 is built from 14 residues. Germline CDR1 and CDR2: LNHDA and SQIVND (reference sequence). The CDR3 spells CASSRDPAGNTIYF. The CDR3 DNA reads TGTGCCAGTAGCCGGGACCCCGCTGGAAACACCATATATTTT.

The rearrangement uses TRBV5-1 and TRBJ1-2, with no clear D. This CDR3 comprises 11 residues. With 8 bases removed from V and 2 bases from J, the gap between germline ends came to 7 bases. The germline gives CDR1 SGHRS, CDR2 YFSETQ. The CDR3: CASGENYGYTF. The CDR3 bases are TGCGCCAGTGGGGAGAACTATGGCTACACCTTC.

This chain connects TRBV30 to TRBJ2-7; 14 nucleotides align to TRBD2. The CDR3 length is 14 residues. V was pared by 4 bases and J by 4 bases, with 3 bases of the junction left unmatched. Germline V gene lookup returns CDR1 GTSNPN and CDR2 SVGIG (reference sequence). In nucleotides, the CDR3 is TGTGCCTGGACCCGGACTAGCGGGGGGTACGAGCAGTACTTC. Translating gives CAWTRTSGGYEQYF.

The V call is TRBV6-4, the J call TRBJ2-7, with unresolved D. Germline V lookup: CDR1 MRHNA, CDR2 SNTAGT. V shed 5 bases and J shed 2 bases, with 10 bases lying between them. The CDR3 is 13 residues long. CDR3 DNA: TGTGCCAGCAGTCGGTCCACTCCCTACGAGCAGTACTTC. Protein sequence: CASSRSTPYEQYF.

The chain has TRBV5-4 and TRBJ2-5; maybe TRBD2 (7 bases). This CDR3 has 16 residues. CDR1 is SGHNT and CDR2 is YYREEE in the germline V gene (reference sequence). V lost 4 bases to trimming and J lost 5 bases, with 21 bases between them. The CDR3 loop is CASSPSVGGGFETQYF. DNA of the CDR3: TGTGCCAGCAGCCCCTCGGTGGGGGGGGGCTTTGAGACCCAGTACTTC. The full variable domain, with the rest looked up from reference TRBV5-4 and TRBJ2-5, is ETGVTQSPTHLIKTRGQQVTLRCSSQSGHNTVSWYQQALGQGPQFIFQYYREEENGRGNFPPRFSGLQFPNYSSELNVNALELDDSALYLCASSPSVGGGFETQYFGPGTRLLVL.

The rearrangement links TRBV12-3 or TRBV12-4 to TRBJ2-5, with a tentative D call TRBD2 (5 bases). This CDR3 contains 13 residues. V was pared by 5 bases and J by 5 bases, with 12 bases between. This CDR3 is CASSILLGETQYF. For the CDR3, the DNA is TGTGCCAGCAGTATATTACTAGGCGAGACCCAGTACTTC.

The chain combines TRBV7-2 with TRBJ1-2; the D gene is possibly TRBD1 (5 bases). The CDR3 extends over 15 amino acids. V was clipped by 5 bases and J by 2 bases, with 15 bases between them. Germline V gene data show CDR1 as SGHTA and CDR2 as FQGNSA. CDR3 amino acids: CASSPTGTDNYGYTF. The CDR3 DNA is TGTGCCAGCAGCCCAACCGGGACGGACAACTATGGCTACACCTTC.

This sequence joins TRBV4-1 and TRBJ1-3; D remains unclear. V dropped 0 bases and J dropped 0 bases, with 6 bases sitting between them. The length of the CDR3 is 15 residues. The V gene's germline CDR1 is MGHRA and CDR2 YSYEKL. The CDR3 region is CASSQEADSGNTIYF. The CDR3 coding sequence is TGCGCCAGCAGCCAAGAGGCAGACTCTGGAAACACCATATATTTT.

The count of this clone is one. The V and J genes are TRBV6-5 and TRBJ1-5; D gene unclear. Germline CDR1 MNHEY, CDR2 SVGAGI. This CDR3 has 13 residues. The germline V and J ends were trimmed by 5 bases and 1 base, with 6 bases remaining between them. For the CDR3, the DNA is TGTGCCAGCAGTCGAACCAGCAATCAGCCCCAGCATTTT. Its protein product is CASSRTSNQPQHF.

The CDR3 sequence is CASSYDSMNTEAFF. The CDR3, as DNA: TGTGCCAGCAGTTACGACAGTATGAACACTGAAGCTTTCTTT. J is TRBJ1-1 and V is TRBV6-5, with a tentative D call TRBD1 (5 bases). Trimming stripped 2 bases from V and 0 bases from J, with 7 bases between. The germline V gene encodes CDR1 MNHEY and CDR2 SVGAGI. This CDR3 contains 14 residues.

The rearrangement links TRBV18 to TRBJ1-4, with a weak D call TRBD1 (5 bases). Trimming left V 2 bases short and J 3 bases short, with 13 bases between. This CDR3 is 16 amino acids long. Germline CDR1 reads KGHSH; CDR2 reads LQKENI. This CDR3 reads CASSPGQGIANEKLFF. The CDR3 DNA reads as TGTGCCAGCTCACCAGGACAAGGGATAGCTAATGAAAAACTGTTTTTT.